The T cell receptor beta chain described here comes from a study of blood T cell repertoires in COVID-19. The method was immunoSEQ multiplex PCR; TCRdb's version includes in-frame clones alone and lacks a portion of them. Of 190,000 or so clones listed, 70% to 85% were seen once; the top ten hold about 6.9%. The CDR3 consists of 15 residues. Germline V gene sequence: CDR1 SGHNT, CDR2 YYREEE (reference sequence). The ends were cut back, 4 bases at V and 0 bases at J, with 14 bases in the middle. The chain links TRBV5-4 to TRBJ2-7; a weak D match, TRBD2 (6 bases). Source material: peripheral blood. The source is a human donor with acute or convalescent COVID-19. The donor label of this sample is uncertain. The CDR3 protein is CASSIGTQSSYEQYF. CDR3 nucleotide sequence: TGTGCCAGCAGCATTGGGACTCAAAGCTCCTACGAGCAGTACTTC.